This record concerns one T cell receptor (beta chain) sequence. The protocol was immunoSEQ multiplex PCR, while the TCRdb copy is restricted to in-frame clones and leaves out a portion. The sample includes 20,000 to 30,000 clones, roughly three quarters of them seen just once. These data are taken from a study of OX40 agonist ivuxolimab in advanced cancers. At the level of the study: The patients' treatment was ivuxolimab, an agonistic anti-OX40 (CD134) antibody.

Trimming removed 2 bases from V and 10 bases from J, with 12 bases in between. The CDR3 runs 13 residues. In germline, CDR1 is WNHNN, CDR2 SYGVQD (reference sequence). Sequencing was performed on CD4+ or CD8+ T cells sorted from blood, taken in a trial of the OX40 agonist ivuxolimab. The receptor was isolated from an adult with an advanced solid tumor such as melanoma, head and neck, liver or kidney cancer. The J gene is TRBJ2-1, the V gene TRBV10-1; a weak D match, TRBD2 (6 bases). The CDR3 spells CASSERPAGEQFF. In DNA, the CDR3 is TGCGCCAGCAGTGAGCGGCCCGCGGGGGAGCAGTTCTTC.